This TCR beta chain is drawn from a study of blood T cell repertoires in COVID-19. As for the study in general: COVID-19 samples collected from the United States, Italy and Spain covered acute and convalescent phases. T cells, B-cell-depleted T cells, or PBMCs supplied cDNA or gDNA.

Note on this clone: The junction departs from germline at one end; a sequencing error may be responsible.

In the authors' workflow: For nucleated cells, counts were estimated from reference gene primer amplification. TCRdb keeps only in-frame clones here, not all; method: immunoSEQ multiplex PCR. V, J and clone size reflect that table, while D and trimming were determined from the DNA. The repertoire includes approximately 170,000 clones, 83% of them detected once, and approximately 18% sits in the top ten. The sequence was obtained from a woman in her 70s who had recovered from COVID-19. Source material: peripheral blood.

The CDR3: CASNLGSEGELFF. The CDR3 DNA reads as TGTGCCAGCAACTTAGGGTCCGAGGGGGAGCTGTTTTTT. The rearrangement uses TRBV7-2 and TRBJ2-2, with D hard to call. Germline CDR1 reads SGHTA; CDR2 reads FQGNSA. CDR3 size: 13 residues.